These T cell receptor beta chains were read from a single sample in a study of early T cells in non-severe SARS-CoV-2 infection. MiXCR, run by TCRdb on the 5' RACE reads, gives a single entry per CDR3 protein. The sample lists some 66,000 distinct CDR3 sequences; 9.1% were seen once. What was sequenced was whole blood. These receptors all stem from an adult who was a healthcare worker with PCR-confirmed SARS-CoV-2 infection or an uninfected control (not recorded which). The CDR3 runs from the conserved cysteine through the conserved F or W. The D gene is left open where the match is weak. Size tells how often a clone was seen (once, few, many) or the class of an expanded clone, and some rows leave it out.

d_call: TRBD2
j_call: TRBJ2-2
v_call: TRBV5-6
clone_size: many
cdr3_aa: CASSLLAGVRELFF
cdr3_nt: TGTGCCAGCAGCTTGCTAGCGGGAGTCCGGGAGCTGTTTTTT

d_call: TRBD1
j_call: TRBJ2-7
v_call: TRBV27
clone_size: NA
cdr3_aa: CASGPGTGPYEQYF
cdr3_nt: TGTGCCAGCGGACCCGGGACAGGACCCTACGAGCAGTACTTC

d_call: NA
j_call: TRBJ2-3
v_call: TRBV6-2/TRBV6-3
clone_size: NA
cdr3_aa: CASSWTRGAPWDTQYF
cdr3_nt: TGTGCCAGCAGTTGGACTCGGGGGGCCCCGTGGGATACGCAGTATTTT

d_call: TRBD2
j_call: TRBJ2-5
v_call: TRBV10-3
clone_size: many
cdr3_aa: CAISESRASGRTPETQYF
cdr3_nt: TGTGCCATCAGTGAGTCCAGGGCTAGCGGGAGGACGCCAGAGACCCAGTACTTC

d_call: NA
j_call: TRBJ2-3
v_call: TRBV20-1
clone_size: few
cdr3_aa: CSASPVGPGPDTQYF
cdr3_nt: NA

d_call: NA
j_call: TRBJ2-1
v_call: TRBV12-3/TRBV12-4
clone_size: NA
cdr3_aa: CASSLIQGPNEQFF
cdr3_nt: TGTGCCAGCAGTTTAATTCAGGGTCCCAATGAGCAGTTCTTC

d_call: NA
j_call: TRBJ2-7
v_call: TRBV20-1
clone_size: many
cdr3_aa: CSAPKNPGTGYEQYF
cdr3_nt: TGCAGTGCTCCAAAAAATCCGGGGACCGGCTACGAGCAGTACTTC

d_call: TRBD2
j_call: TRBJ2-7
v_call: TRBV13
clone_size: few
cdr3_aa: CASSSVRTSGSRNEQYF
cdr3_nt: TGTGCCAGCAGCTCCGTTCGGACTAGCGGGAGTAGGAACGAGCAGTACTTC

d_call: TRBD1
j_call: TRBJ1-1
v_call: TRBV20-1
clone_size: NA
cdr3_aa: CSARQGGNTEAFF
cdr3_nt: TGCAGTGCGCGACAGGGGGGCAACACTGAAGCTTTCTTT

d_call: NA
j_call: TRBJ2-5
v_call: TRBV28
clone_size: few
cdr3_aa: CASSLGLVHFQETQYF
cdr3_nt: TGTGCCAGCAGTCTAGGGCTAGTACATTTTCAAGAGACCCAGTACTTC

d_call: NA
j_call: TRBJ2-7
v_call: TRBV6-5
clone_size: NA
cdr3_aa: CASSYSGRMSYEQYF
cdr3_nt: TGTGCCAGCAGTTACTCAGGCAGAATGAGCTACGAGCAGTACTTC

d_call: NA
j_call: TRBJ2-7
v_call: TRBV4-2
clone_size: NA
cdr3_aa: CASSPGRHEQYF
cdr3_nt: TGTGCCAGCAGCCCAGGGCGCCACGAGCAGTACTTC

d_call: TRBD1
j_call: TRBJ2-1
v_call: TRBV3-1
clone_size: few
cdr3_aa: CASSRDRFRSYNEQFF
cdr3_nt: TGTGCCAGCAGCCGGGACAGGTTCCGCTCCTACAATGAGCAGTTCTTC

d_call: TRBD2
j_call: TRBJ2-3
v_call: TRBV11-2
clone_size: NA
cdr3_aa: CASSLGLAGSADTQYF
cdr3_nt: TGTGCCAGCAGCTTAGGACTAGCGGGATCTGCGGATACGCAGTATTTT

d_call: TRBD1
j_call: TRBJ2-2
v_call: TRBV7-9
clone_size: NA
cdr3_aa: CASSFWTGGTGELFF
cdr3_nt: TGTGCCAGCAGCTTCTGGACAGGGGGCACCGGGGAGCTGTTTTTT

d_call: TRBD2
j_call: TRBJ2-3
v_call: TRBV11-2
clone_size: many
cdr3_aa: CASSTSGRVADTQYF
cdr3_nt: TGTGCCAGCAGCACTAGCGGGAGGGTCGCAGATACGCAGTATTTT

d_call: NA
j_call: TRBJ1-4
v_call: TRBV5-1
clone_size: few
cdr3_aa: CASSLEAGPNEKLFF
cdr3_nt: TGCGCCAGCAGCTTGGAGGCGGGCCCAAATGAAAAACTGTTTTTT

d_call: TRBD2
j_call: TRBJ2-5
v_call: TRBV3-1
clone_size: NA
cdr3_aa: CASSRHSRASGRAETQYF
cdr3_nt: TGTGCCAGCAGCCGACACTCGCGTGCTAGCGGGAGGGCAGAGACCCAGTACTTC

d_call: NA
j_call: TRBJ2-3
v_call: TRBV2
clone_size: NA
cdr3_aa: CASNQRGADTQYF
cdr3_nt: TGTGCCAGCAATCAGAGAGGCGCAGATACGCAGTATTTT

d_call: NA
j_call: TRBJ2-1
v_call: TRBV7-3
clone_size: many
cdr3_aa: CASSLTVAAGANEQFF
cdr3_nt: TGTGCCAGCAGCTTAACAGTGGCGGCCGGTGCCAATGAGCAGTTCTTC

d_call: TRBD2
j_call: TRBJ2-7
v_call: TRBV20-1
clone_size: many
cdr3_aa: CSASSGLPYEQYF
cdr3_nt: TGCAGTGCTTCTAGCGGGCTCCCCTACGAGCAGTACTTC

d_call: NA
j_call: TRBJ2-1
v_call: TRBV2
clone_size: NA
cdr3_aa: CASSPDGNGEQFF
cdr3_nt: TGTGCCAGCAGCCCAGACGGCAACGGTGAGCAGTTCTTC

d_call: TRBD1
j_call: TRBJ1-2
v_call: TRBV29-1
clone_size: many
cdr3_aa: CSVGDRNYGYTF
cdr3_nt: TGCAGCGTTGGGGACAGGAACTATGGCTACACCTTC

d_call: TRBD2
j_call: TRBJ2-1
v_call: TRBV6-5
clone_size: NA
cdr3_aa: CATQRGGETQFF
cdr3_nt: TGTGCCACGCAGCGGGGCGGGGAGACCCAGTTCTTC

d_call: NA
j_call: TRBJ2-5
v_call: TRBV12-3/TRBV12-4
clone_size: few
cdr3_aa: CASSRDNGETQYF
cdr3_nt: TGTGCCAGCAGTCGGGACAACGGGGAGACCCAGTACTTC

d_call: TRBD1
j_call: TRBJ1-4
v_call: TRBV6-6
clone_size: NA
cdr3_aa: CASTRQGGEKLFF
cdr3_nt: TGTGCCAGCACTCGACAGGGTGGGGAAAAACTGTTTTTT

d_call: NA
j_call: TRBJ2-7
v_call: TRBV3-1
clone_size: many
cdr3_aa: CASSQILTAYEQYF
cdr3_nt: TGTGCCAGCAGCCAGATTCTTACGGCATACGAGCAGTACTTC

d_call: NA
j_call: TRBJ2-2
v_call: TRBV7-8
clone_size: many
cdr3_aa: CASSLLGGLQPRGPGELFF
cdr3_nt: TGTGCCAGCAGCTTGTTGGGCGGGCTCCAACCGAGGGGCCCCGGGGAGTTGTTTTTT

d_call: TRBD2
j_call: TRBJ2-1
v_call: TRBV20-1
clone_size: few
cdr3_aa: CSAGTSGSSYNEQFF
cdr3_nt: TGCAGTGCTGGGACTAGCGGGAGCTCCTACAATGAGCAGTTCTTC

d_call: NA
j_call: TRBJ2-2
v_call: TRBV29-1
clone_size: NA
cdr3_aa: CSVEMPTGELFF
cdr3_nt: TGCAGCGTTGAAATGCCCACCGGGGAGCTGTTTTTT

d_call: TRBD2
j_call: TRBJ2-1
v_call: TRBV5-1
clone_size: NA
cdr3_aa: CASSFRGTSGSNEQFF
cdr3_nt: TGCGCCAGCAGCTTTCGTGGGACTAGCGGGAGCAATGAGCAGTTCTTC